The next 9 T cell receptor beta chains were all read from a single sample in a study of molecular identifiers for immune sequencing clone quantification. MiXCR, run by TCRdb on the PCR reads, gives a single entry per CDR3 protein. This sample has about 640,000 distinct CDR3 sequences, with 15% to 20% found just once. Sequencing was performed on naive CD8+ T cells from blood, with Jurkat cell RNA spiked in. Subset: FACS-sorted CD8+CD4-CCR7+CD45RA+ naive T cells. These receptor sequences come from a human donor in good health. Some libraries in this study had Jurkat cell RNA spiked in.

This clonotype was counted only a few times. The DNA of the CDR3 is TGTGCCAGCAGTTTTGGGACAGGGGATGATACGCAGTATTTT. It codes for CASSFGTGDDTQYF. This chain uses TRBV12-3 or TRBV12-4 with TRBJ2-3, with 10 bases aligning to TRBD1. The CDR3 has 14 amino acids. Trimming cost V 3 bases and J 6 bases; bases outside gene matches: 3.

The gene calls are TRBV18 and TRBJ1-2, with D uncertain. Germline V gene data show CDR1 as KGHSH and CDR2 as LQKENI. V was clipped by 3 bases and J by 0 bases, with 17 bases between them. The CDR3 totals 17 residues. In DNA, the CDR3 is TGTGCCAGCTCACCGTACGGCAGTAGTCAATCTAACTATGGCTACACCTTC. Residues: CASSPYGSSQSNYGYTF. Complete variable domain (other parts from reference TRBV18 and TRBJ1-2): NAGVMQNPRHLVRRRGQEARLRCSPMKGHSHVYWYRQLPEEGLKFMVYLQKENIIDESGMPKERFSAEFPKEGPSILRIQQVVRGDSAAYFCASSPYGSSQSNYGYTFGSGTRLTVV.

This clonotype was observed at least ten times. The chain joins TRBV4-3 to TRBJ1-5, with D hard to call. The CDR3 length is 15 residues. CDR1 and CDR2 (germline): LGHNA, YSLEER. V lost 0 bases, J lost 5 bases, and 11 bases lay in between. CDR3 coding DNA: TGCGCCAGCAGCCAAGAGGCGGGTACGGATCAGCCCCAGCATTTT. It encodes CASSQEAGTDQPQHF.

In its sample, this clonotype was seen many times. The V call is TRBV19, the J call TRBJ1-5; D not certain. The CDR3 has 17 residues. The germline V gene has CDR1 LNHDA and CDR2 SQIVND (reference sequence). V shed 3 bases and J shed 0 bases, with 15 bases lying between them. The CDR3 region has the DNA TGTGCCAGTAGTATGATTTCGGGCAGCTATAGCAATCAGCCCCAGCATTTT. Translation: CASSMISGSYSNQPQHF.

Notes on this clonotype: A read error may explain this, as a much larger clone is one base away. The chain is built from TRBV7-6 and TRBJ2-2; D may be TRBD2 (6 bases). The CDR3 spans 16 residues. Per germline, CDR1 SGHVS and CDR2 FNYEAQ. CDR3 amino acids: CASSLDVAGNTGEVFF. CDR3 DNA sequence: TGTGCCAGCAGCTTAGATGTGGCCGGGAACACCGGGGAGGTGTTTTTT. The full variable domain, with the rest looked up from reference TRBV7-6 and TRBJ2-2, is GAGVSQSPRYKVTKRGQDVALRCDPISGHVSLYWYRQALGQGPEFLTYFNYEAQQDKSGLPNDRFSAERPEGSISTLTIQRTEQRDSAMYRCASSLDVAGNTGEVFFGEGSRLTVL.

V usage is TRBV19 and J usage is TRBJ1-4, with a possible D match to TRBD1 (5 bases). CDR3 length: 14 amino acids. V lost 9 bases, J lost 4 bases, and 15 bases lay in between. The germline V gene encodes CDR1 LNHDA and CDR2 SQIVND (reference sequence). CDR3 nucleotides: TGTGCCAGGAAATACGGGGGAGTTAATGAAAAACTGTTTTTT. It translates to CARKYGGVNEKLFF.

The chain combines TRBV19 with TRBJ2-2; 8 bases are shared with TRBD1. This CDR3 region has 16 residues. Germline assignment: CDR1 LNHDA and CDR2 SQIVND (reference sequence). The V gene end was trimmed by 3 bases and the J gene end by 3 bases; junction bases not matched to a gene: 6. As DNA, the CDR3 is TGTGCCAGTAGTATTATGGGACAGGCCGACACCGGGGAGCTGTTTTTT. Its translation is CASSIMGQADTGELFF.

Concerning this clonotype itself: This may stem from a read error, because a much larger clone lies one nucleotide away. The V call is TRBV7-3, the J call TRBJ2-5, with 8 bases aligning to TRBD2. V shed 8 bases, J shed 4 bases, and the junction held 12 bases outside the gene matches. This CDR3 region has 15 residues. Germline V lookup: CDR1 SGHTA, CDR2 FQGTGA. CDR3 loop: CASCSIAGSLETQYF. The CDR3 bases are TGTGCCAGCTGCTCCATAGCGGGAAGTCTAGAGACCCAGTACTTC.

At least ten counts were recorded for this clonotype. The chain combines TRBV2 with TRBJ2-7; 11 bases are shared with TRBD2. J lost 3 bases, V lost 3 bases, and 4 bases had no gene match. The germline CDR1 and CDR2 sequences are SNHLY and FYNNEI. There are 15 residues in the CDR3. As DNA, the CDR3 is TGTGCCAGCAGTGATAGCGGGGGGGCCATCTACGAGCAGTACTTC. Translating gives CASSDSGGAIYEQYF.